The table lists the clone carrying this T cell receptor beta chain with many counts. Its target is unknown. The data stem from a study of T cells after yellow fever vaccination. Study-wide findings and caveats: Post-booster samples contained most primary-vaccination clones (about 96% CD4, approximately 88% CD8).

The study made its TCR cDNA through 5'RACE template switching. That step introduced a universal primer site along with UMIs. TCRdb reprocessed the 5' RACE reads via MiXCR and lists one record per CDR3 protein. The repertoire consists of more than 95,000 distinct CDR3 sequences, with approximately 7% occurring once and the leading ten covering around 2.7%. Sequenced here: CD4+ T cells sorted from PBMCs, sampled 10 days after the first yellow fever vaccination. This receptor was taken from a man between 18 and 29 years old who received the YFV17D yellow fever vaccine.

Here the CDR3 reads CASSQTTFGNQPQHF. The DNA of the CDR3 is TGTGCCAGCAGCCAGACTACATTCGGCAATCAGCCCCAGCATTTT. The chain joins TRBV12-3 or TRBV12-4 to TRBJ1-5; D call uncertain. The CDR3 has 15 amino acids. Trimming left V 6 bases short and J 2 bases short, with 14 bases between.